Sequencing of this T cell receptor (beta chain) was carried out in a study of blood T cells in healthy people across ages. Findings and caveats of the study: PBMC samples, being unsorted, prevented any conclusive comparison of naive and antigen-experienced cells. It was the long-lived donors that had more naive CD4+ cells and higher diversity than aged donors. Diversity estimates drawn from one million T cells were deemed underestimates.

Primed by a sample-barcoded 5' primer and a J-beta primer mix, a second PCR proceeded for 7 to 11 cycles. TCRdb recomputed calls from the 5' RACE reads with MiXCR, one row per CDR3 protein. Of about 680,000 distinct CDR3 sequences in the sample, more than 40% are singletons; the top ten hold 30% to 35%. Comments on this clonotype: Antigen specificity is unknown.

The germline CDR1 and CDR2 sequences are MNHEY and SVGAGI. The CDR3 covers 15 residues. With 0 bases removed from V and 6 bases from J, the gap between germline ends came to 12 bases. The donors, aged 6 to 90, were healthy Caucasians from Russia. This chain joins TRBV6-5 and TRBJ2-1; a weak D match, TRBD2 (6 bases). The source material was blood. The source of this sequence is a woman aged 55 to 70 in good health. The CDR3 coding sequence is TGTGCCAGCAGTTACTCACCAGGAGGGAGCAATGAGCAGTTCTTC. Protein: CASSYSPGGSNEQFF.